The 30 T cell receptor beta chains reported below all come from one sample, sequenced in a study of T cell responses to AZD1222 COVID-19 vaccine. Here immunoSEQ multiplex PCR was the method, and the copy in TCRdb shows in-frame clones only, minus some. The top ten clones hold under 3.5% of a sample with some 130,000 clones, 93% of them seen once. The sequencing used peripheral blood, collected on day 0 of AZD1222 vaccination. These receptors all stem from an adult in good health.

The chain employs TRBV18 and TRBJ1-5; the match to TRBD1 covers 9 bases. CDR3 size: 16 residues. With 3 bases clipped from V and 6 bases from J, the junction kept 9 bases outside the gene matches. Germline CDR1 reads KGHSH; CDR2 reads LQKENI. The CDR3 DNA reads TGTGCCAGCTCACCGAGGACAGGGGACCCACTTCAGCCCCAGCATTTT. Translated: CASSPRTGDPLQPQHF.

This CDR3 reads CASRTSGRGEQFF. CDR3 bases: TGTGCCAGCCGGACTAGCGGGAGGGGAGAGCAGTTCTTC. The chain couples TRBV2 to TRBJ2-1, with 15 bases that match TRBD2. This CDR3 has 13 amino acids. V gave up 8 bases and J gave up 10 bases; unmatched junction bases: 3. Germline loops: CDR1 SNHLY, CDR2 FYNNEI.

CDR3 nucleotide sequence: TGCGCCAGCAGCTTGGGAGGGACAGGAGGGAACACTGAAGCTTTCTTT. Amino acid sequence: CASSLGGTGGNTEAFF. The V gene is TRBV5-1, the J gene TRBJ1-1; 8 nucleotides line up with TRBD1. The CDR3 is made up of 16 amino acids. The germline V gene encodes CDR1 SGHRS and CDR2 YFSETQ. V lost 0 bases, J lost 1 base, and 5 bases stayed unmatched.

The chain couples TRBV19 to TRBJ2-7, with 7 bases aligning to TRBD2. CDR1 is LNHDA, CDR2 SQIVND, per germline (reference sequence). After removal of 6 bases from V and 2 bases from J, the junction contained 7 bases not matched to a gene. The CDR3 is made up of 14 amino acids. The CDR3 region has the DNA TGTGCCAGTAGGTCGCCGGGGGGACCCTACGAGCAGTACTTC. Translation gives CASRSPGGPYEQYF.

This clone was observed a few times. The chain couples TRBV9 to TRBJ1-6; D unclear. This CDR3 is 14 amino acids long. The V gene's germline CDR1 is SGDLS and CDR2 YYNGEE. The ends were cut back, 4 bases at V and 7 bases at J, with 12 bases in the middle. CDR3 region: CASSSEGQNSPLHF. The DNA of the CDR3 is TGTGCCAGCAGCTCCGAAGGGCAAAATTCACCCCTCCACTTT. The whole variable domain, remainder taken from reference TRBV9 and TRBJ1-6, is DSGVTQTPKHLITATGQRVTLRCSPRSGDLSVYWYQQSLDQGLQFLIQYYNGEERAKGNILERFSAQQFPDLHSELNLSSLELGDSALYFCASSSEGQNSPLHFGNGTRLTVT.

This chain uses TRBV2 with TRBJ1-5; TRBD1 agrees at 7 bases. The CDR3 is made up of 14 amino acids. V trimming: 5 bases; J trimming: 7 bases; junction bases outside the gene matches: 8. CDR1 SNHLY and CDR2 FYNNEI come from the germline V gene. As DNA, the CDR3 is TGTGCCAGCAGTCGTACAGGGGAACCACAGCCCCAGCATTTT. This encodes CASSRTGEPQPQHF.

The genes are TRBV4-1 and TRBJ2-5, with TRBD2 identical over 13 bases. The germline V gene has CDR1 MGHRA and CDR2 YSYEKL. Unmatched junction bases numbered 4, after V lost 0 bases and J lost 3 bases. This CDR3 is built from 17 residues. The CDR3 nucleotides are TGCGCCAGCAGCCAAGAAGGGACTAGCGGGATAGAAGAGACCCAGTACTTC. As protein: CASSQEGTSGIEETQYF.

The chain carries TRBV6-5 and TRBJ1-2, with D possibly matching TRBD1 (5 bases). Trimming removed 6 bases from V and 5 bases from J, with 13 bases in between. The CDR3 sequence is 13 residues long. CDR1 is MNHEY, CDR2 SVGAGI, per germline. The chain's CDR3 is CASRAGEGYGYTF. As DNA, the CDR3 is TGTGCCAGCAGGGCGGGGGAGGGGTATGGCTACACCTTC.

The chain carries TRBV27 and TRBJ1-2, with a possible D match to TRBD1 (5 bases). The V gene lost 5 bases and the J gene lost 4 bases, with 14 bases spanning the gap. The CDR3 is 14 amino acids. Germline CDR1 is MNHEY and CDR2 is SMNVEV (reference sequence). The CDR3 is CASSIYGGSYGYTF. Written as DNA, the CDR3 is TGTGCCAGCAGTATTTATGGGGGAAGCTATGGCTACACCTTC.

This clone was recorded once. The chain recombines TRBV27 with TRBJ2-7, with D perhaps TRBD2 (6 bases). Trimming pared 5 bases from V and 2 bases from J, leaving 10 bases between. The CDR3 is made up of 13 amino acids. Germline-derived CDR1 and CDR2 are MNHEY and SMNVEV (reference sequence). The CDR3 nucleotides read TGTGCCAGCAGTGGGCGCGGGGCCTACGAGCAGTACTTC. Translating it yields CASSGRGAYEQYF.

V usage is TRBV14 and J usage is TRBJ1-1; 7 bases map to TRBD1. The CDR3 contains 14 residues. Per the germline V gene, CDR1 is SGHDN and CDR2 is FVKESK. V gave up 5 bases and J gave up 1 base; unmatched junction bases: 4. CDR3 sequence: CASSANRGNTEAFF. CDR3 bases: TGTGCCAGCAGCGCCAACAGGGGGAACACTGAAGCTTTCTTT.

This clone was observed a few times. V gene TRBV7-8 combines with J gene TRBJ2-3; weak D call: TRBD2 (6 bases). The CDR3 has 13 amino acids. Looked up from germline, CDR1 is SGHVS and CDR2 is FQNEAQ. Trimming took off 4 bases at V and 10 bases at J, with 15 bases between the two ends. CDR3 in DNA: TGTGCCAGCAGCTACCGGGACTCTCGGGCGCAGTATTTT. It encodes CASSYRDSRAQYF.

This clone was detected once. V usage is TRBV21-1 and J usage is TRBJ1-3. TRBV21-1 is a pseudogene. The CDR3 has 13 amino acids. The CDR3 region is CASSPGAGNTIYF. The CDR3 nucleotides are TGTGCCAGCAGCCCTGGTGCTGGAAACACCATATATTTT.

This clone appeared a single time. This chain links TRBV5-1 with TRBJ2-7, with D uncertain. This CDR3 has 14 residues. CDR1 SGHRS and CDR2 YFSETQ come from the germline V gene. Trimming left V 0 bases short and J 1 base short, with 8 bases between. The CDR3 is CASSLGGLSYEQYF. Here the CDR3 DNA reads TGCGCCAGCAGCTTGGGTGGGTTGTCCTACGAGCAGTACTTC. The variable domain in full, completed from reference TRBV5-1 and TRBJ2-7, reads KAGVTQTPRYLIKTRGQQVTLSCSPISGHRSVSWYQQTPGQGLQFLFEYFSETQRNKGNFPGRFSGRQFSNSRSEMNVSTLELGDSALYLCASSLGGLSYEQYFGPGTRLTVT.

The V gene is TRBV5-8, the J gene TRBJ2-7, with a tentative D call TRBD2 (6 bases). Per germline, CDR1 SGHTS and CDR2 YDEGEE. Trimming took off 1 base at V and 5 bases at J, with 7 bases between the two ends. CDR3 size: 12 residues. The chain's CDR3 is CASSLWGDEQYF. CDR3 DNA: TGTGCCAGCAGCTTGTGGGGGGACGAGCAGTACTTC. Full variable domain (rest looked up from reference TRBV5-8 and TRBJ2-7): EAGVTQSPTHLIKTRGQQATLRCSPISGHTSVYWYQQALGLGLQFLLWYDEGEERNRGNFPPRFSGRQFPNYSSELNVNALELEDSALYLCASSLWGDEQYFGPGTRLTVT.

CDR3 loop: CASSGQSQETQYF. The CDR3 DNA sequence: TGTGCCAGCAGCGGACAGTCCCAAGAGACCCAGTACTTC. This chain joins TRBV9 and TRBJ2-5, with D possibly matching TRBD1 (5 bases). Germline V CDR1 and CDR2: SGDLS, YYNGEE. This CDR3 contains 13 residues. Trimming removed 3 bases at V and 1 base at J, with 7 bases between.

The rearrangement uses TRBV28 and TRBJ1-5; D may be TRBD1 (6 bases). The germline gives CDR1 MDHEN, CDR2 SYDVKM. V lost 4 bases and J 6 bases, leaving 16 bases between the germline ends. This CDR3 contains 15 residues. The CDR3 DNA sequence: TGTGCCAGCAGTTCCGGAGGGGGGGAGAGTCAGCCCCAGCATTTT. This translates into CASSSGGGESQPQHF.

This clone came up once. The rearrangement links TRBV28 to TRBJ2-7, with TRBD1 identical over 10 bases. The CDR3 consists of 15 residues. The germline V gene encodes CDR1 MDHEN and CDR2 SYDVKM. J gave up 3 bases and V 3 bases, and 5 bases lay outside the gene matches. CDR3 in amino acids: CASSFWDRGFYEQYF. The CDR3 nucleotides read TGTGCCAGCAGTTTTTGGGACAGGGGATTCTACGAGCAGTACTTC.

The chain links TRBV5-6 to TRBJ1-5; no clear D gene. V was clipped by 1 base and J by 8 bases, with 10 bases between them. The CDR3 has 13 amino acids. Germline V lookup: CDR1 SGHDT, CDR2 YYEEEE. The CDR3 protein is CASSLWRRKPQHF. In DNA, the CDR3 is TGTGCCAGCAGCTTGTGGAGAAGGAAGCCCCAGCATTTT. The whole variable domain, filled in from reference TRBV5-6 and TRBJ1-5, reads DAGVTQSPTHLIKTRGQQVTLRCSPKSGHDTVSWYQQALGQGPQFIFQYYEEEERQRGNFPDRFSGHQFPNYSSELNVNALLLGDSALYLCASSLWRRKPQHFGDGTRLSIL.

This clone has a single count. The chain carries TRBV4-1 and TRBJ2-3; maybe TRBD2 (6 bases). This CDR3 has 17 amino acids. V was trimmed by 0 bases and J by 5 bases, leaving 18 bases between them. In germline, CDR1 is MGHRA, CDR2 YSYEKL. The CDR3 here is CASSQEKGLPFGDTQYF. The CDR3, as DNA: TGCGCCAGCAGCCAAGAAAAAGGACTACCGTTCGGAGATACGCAGTATTTT.

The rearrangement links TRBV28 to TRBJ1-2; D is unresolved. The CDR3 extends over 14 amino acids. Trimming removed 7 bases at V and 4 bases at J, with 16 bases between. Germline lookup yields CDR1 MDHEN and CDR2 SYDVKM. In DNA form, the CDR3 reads TGTGCCAGCAAGAGAGCAGGCCTTCTCTATGGCTACACCTTC. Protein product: CASKRAGLLYGYTF.

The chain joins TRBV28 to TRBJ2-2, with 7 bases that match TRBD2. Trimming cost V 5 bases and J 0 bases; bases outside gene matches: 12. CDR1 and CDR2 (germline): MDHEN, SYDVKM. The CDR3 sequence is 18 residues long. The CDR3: CASSAYTAGIPNTGELFF. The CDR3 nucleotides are TGTGCCAGCAGTGCCTATACAGCGGGAATCCCGAACACCGGGGAGCTGTTTTTT.

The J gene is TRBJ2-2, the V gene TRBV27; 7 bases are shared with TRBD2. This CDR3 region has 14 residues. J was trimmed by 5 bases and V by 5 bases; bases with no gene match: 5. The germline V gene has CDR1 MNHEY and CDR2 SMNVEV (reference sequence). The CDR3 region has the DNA TGTGCCAGCAGTAGGATGGGGGGGACCGGGGAGCTGTTTTTT. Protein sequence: CASSRMGGTGELFF.

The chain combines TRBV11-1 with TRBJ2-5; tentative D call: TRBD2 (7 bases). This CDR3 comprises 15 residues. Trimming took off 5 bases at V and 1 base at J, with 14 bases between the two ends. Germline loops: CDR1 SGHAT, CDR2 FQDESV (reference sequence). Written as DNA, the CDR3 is TGTGCCAGCAGCAGGGGGGGAGGGCCCCAAGAGACCCAGTACTTC. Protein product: CASSRGGGPQETQYF.

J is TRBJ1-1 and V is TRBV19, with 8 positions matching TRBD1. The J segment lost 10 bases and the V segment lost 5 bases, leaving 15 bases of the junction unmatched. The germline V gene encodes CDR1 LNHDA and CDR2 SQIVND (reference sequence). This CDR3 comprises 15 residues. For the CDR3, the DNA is TGTGCCAGTAGTCGGCGACAGGGGATGGGGGATAGAGCTTTCTTT. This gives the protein CASSRRQGMGDRAFF.

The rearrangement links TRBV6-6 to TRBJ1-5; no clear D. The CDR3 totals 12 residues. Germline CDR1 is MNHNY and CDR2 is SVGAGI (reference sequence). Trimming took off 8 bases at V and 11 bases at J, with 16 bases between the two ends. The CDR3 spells CASGSPPASQHF. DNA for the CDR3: TGTGCCAGCGGGTCTCCCCCGGCGTCCCAGCATTTT.

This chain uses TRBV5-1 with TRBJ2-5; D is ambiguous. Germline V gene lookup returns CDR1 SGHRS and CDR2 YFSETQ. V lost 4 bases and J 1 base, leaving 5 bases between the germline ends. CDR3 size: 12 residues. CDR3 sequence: CASSRTQETQYF. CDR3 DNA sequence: TGCGCCAGCAGCCGAACCCAAGAGACCCAGTACTTC.

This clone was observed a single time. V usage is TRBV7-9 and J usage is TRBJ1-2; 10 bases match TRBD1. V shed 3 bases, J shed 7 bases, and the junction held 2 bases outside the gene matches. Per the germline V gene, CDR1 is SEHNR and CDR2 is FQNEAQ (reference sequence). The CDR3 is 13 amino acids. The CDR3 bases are TGTGCCAGCAGCTTGGGACAGGGGCCTGGCTACACCTTC. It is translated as CASSLGQGPGYTF.

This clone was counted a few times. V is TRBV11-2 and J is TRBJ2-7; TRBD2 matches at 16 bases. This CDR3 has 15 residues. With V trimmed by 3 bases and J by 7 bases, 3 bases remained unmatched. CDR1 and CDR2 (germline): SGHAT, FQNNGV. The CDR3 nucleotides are TGTGCCAGCAGCTTCTCGGGACTAGCGGGAGGGGAGCAGTACTTC. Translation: CASSFSGLAGGEQYF.

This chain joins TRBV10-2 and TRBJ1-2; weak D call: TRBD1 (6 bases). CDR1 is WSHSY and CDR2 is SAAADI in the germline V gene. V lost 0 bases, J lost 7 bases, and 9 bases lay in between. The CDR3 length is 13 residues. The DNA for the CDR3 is TGCGCCAGCAGTGAGTCGGGGGGCTCTGGCTACACCTTC. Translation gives CASSESGGSGYTF.